These 8 T cell receptor beta chains came from one sample sequenced in a study of blood T cell repertoires in COVID-19. Using immunoSEQ multiplex PCR, the repertoire was profiled, and TCRdb retains in-frame clones only, with some absent. Among about 410,000 clones, 89% were seen once, and the ten largest hold 1.5% to 2%. The sample comprised PBMCs or T cells enriched from blood (not recorded which). These receptors all come from a woman aged 25 to 45 who had recovered from COVID-19.

The chain combines TRBV30 with TRBJ2-3, with TRBD2 identical over 14 bases. The CDR3 has 16 residues. Germline V gives CDR1 GTSNPN, CDR2 SVGIG (reference sequence). After removal of 6 bases from V and 6 bases from J, the junction contained 11 bases not matched to a gene. This CDR3 is CACRKGLAGAGDTQYF. As DNA, the CDR3 is TGTGCCTGCAGAAAGGGACTAGCGGGAGCGGGGGATACGCAGTATTTT. The full variable domain, in which reference TRBV30 and TRBJ2-3 provide the parts outside the CDR3, is SQTIHQWPATLVQPVGSPLSLECTVEGTSNPNLYWYRQAAGRGLQLLFYSVGIGQISSEVPQNLSASRPQDRQFILSSKKLLLSDSGFYLCACRKGLAGAGDTQYFGPGTRLTVL.

The rearrangement joins TRBV9 to TRBJ2-7; D is ambiguous. Germline CDR1 SGDLS, CDR2 YYNGEE. The CDR3 totals 14 residues. V lost 4 bases, J lost 0 bases, and 11 bases lay in between. CDR3 in DNA: TGTGCCAGCAGCCTCCTACCCGACTCCTACGAGCAGTACTTC. The encoded protein is CASSLLPDSYEQYF.

This rearrangement joins TRBV5-1 to TRBJ2-3, with 12 positions matching TRBD2. This CDR3 region has 16 residues. Germline values: CDR1 SGHRS, CDR2 YFSETQ. J was trimmed by 5 bases and V by 2 bases; bases with no gene match: 6. CDR3 in amino acids: CASSFLTSGRVDTQYF. The CDR3 DNA is TGCGCCAGCAGCTTTTTGACTAGCGGGAGAGTAGATACGCAGTATTTT.

The rearrangement uses TRBV6-1 and TRBJ2-1, with 10 bases aligning to TRBD1. V shed 0 bases and J 7 bases; nucleotides not matched to a gene: 6. The CDR3 spans 16 residues. Per germline, CDR1 MNHNS and CDR2 SASEGT. The CDR3 is CASSEAPGQGKNEQFF. CDR3 DNA sequence: TGTGCCAGCAGTGAAGCTCCGGGACAGGGGAAAAATGAGCAGTTCTTC.

This chain uses TRBV2 with TRBJ2-2; perhaps TRBD2 as D (6 bases). The CDR3 consists of 16 residues. The V gene lost 3 bases and the J gene lost 1 base, with 12 bases spanning the gap. The germline V gene encodes CDR1 SNHLY and CDR2 FYNNEI. CDR3 DNA: TGTGCCAGCAGTGAGTGGGGTAGCGGGAACACCGGGGAGCTGTTTTTT. Amino acids: CASSEWGSGNTGELFF.

This clone appeared a few times. The chain employs TRBV12-3 or TRBV12-4 and TRBJ1-1, with D unclear. The V gene lost 5 bases and the J gene lost 3 bases, with 10 bases spanning the gap. CDR3 length: 13 amino acids. For the CDR3, the DNA is TGTGCCAGCAGTCAGAGGGAATACACTGAAGCTTTCTTT. This encodes CASSQREYTEAFF.

The CDR3 DNA sequence: TGTGCCAGCAGTTTAAAACTTCCCCTAACCTACAATGAGCAGTTCTTC. Its translation is CASSLKLPLTYNEQFF. The chain couples TRBV27 to TRBJ2-1; D gene uncertain. Germline CDR1 reads MNHEY; CDR2 reads SMNVEV (reference sequence). The CDR3 is 16 amino acids. Trimming removed 2 bases at V and 2 bases at J, with 13 bases between.

This chain joins TRBV11-1 and TRBJ1-5, with D possibly being TRBD1 (6 bases). CDR3 length: 13 residues. V was shortened by 4 bases and J by 7 bases, with 11 bases between the two germline ends. The germline V gene encodes CDR1 SGHAT and CDR2 FQDESV (reference sequence). CDR3 nucleotides: TGTGCCAGCAGCTCAAACAGGGCCCAGCCCCAGCATTTT. It encodes CASSSNRAQPQHF.